This TCR beta chain was sequenced for a study of cytomegalovirus exposure and HLA in healthy donors. Germline CDR1 SGHNT, CDR2 YYREEE (reference sequence). The CDR3 length is 16 residues. Trimming shortened V by 4 bases and J by 0 bases, and 14 bases separated the two germline ends. A multiplex PCR was run with 60 Vbeta primers and 13 Jbeta primers. The assay was immunoSEQ multiplex PCR, and TCRdb's table has in-frame clones only and misses some. The sample includes some 140,000 clones, 80% of them seen just once. General study results and limits: Researchers reported in a later analysis that a missense DCLRE1C variant was tied to TCR beta V- and J-gene trimming. The study put 150 to 200 TCR beta chains on its list as cytomegalovirus-associated.

The CMV serostatus of this donor went unrecorded. Remarks on this clone: Its antigen is unknown.

The chain couples TRBV5-4 to TRBJ2-1; tentative D call: TRBD1 (5 bases). Sequencing was performed on PBMCs. The receptor's source is a young man in good health. The CDR3 sequence is CASSIRQTFSYNEQFF. The CDR3 DNA follows: TGTGCCAGCAGCATCCGACAGACTTTCTCCTACAATGAGCAGTTCTTC. The full variable domain, completed using reference TRBV5-4 and TRBJ2-1, is ETGVTQSPTHLIKTRGQQVTLRCSSQSGHNTVSWYQQALGQGPQFIFQYYREEENGRGNFPPRFSGLQFPNYSSELNVNALELDDSALYLCASSIRQTFSYNEQFFGPGTRLTVL.